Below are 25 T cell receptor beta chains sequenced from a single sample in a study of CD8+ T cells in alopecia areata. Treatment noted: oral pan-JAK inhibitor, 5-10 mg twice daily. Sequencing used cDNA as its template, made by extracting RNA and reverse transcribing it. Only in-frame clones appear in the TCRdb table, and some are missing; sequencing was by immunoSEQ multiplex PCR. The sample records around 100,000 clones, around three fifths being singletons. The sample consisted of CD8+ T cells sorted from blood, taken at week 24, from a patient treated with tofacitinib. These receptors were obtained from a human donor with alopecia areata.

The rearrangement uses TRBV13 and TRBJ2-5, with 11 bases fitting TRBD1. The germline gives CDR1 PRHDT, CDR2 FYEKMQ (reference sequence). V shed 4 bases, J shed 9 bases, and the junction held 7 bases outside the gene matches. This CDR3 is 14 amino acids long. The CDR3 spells CASSSRDRGTPQYF. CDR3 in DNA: TGTGCCAGCAGCTCCCGGGACAGGGGGACTCCCCAGTACTTC.

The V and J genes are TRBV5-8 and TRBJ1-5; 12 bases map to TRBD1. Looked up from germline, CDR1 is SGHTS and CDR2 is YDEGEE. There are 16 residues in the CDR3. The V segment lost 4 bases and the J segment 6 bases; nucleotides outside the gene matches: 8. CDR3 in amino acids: CASSNRDRGLFQPQHF. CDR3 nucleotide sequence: TGTGCCAGCAGCAACCGGGACAGGGGGCTTTTTCAGCCCCAGCATTTT.

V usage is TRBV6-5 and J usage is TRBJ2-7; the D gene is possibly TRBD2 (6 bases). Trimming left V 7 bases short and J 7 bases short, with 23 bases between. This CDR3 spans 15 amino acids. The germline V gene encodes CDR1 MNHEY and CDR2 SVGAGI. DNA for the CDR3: TGTGCCAGCATGGTACAGGACGGGGGAATGGGTGAGCAGTACTTC. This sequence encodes CASMVQDGGMGEQYF.

The CDR3 coding sequence is TGTGCCAGTACCCCTCTCGGGGTATCCTACAATGAGCAGTTCTTC. Translation gives CASTPLGVSYNEQFF. V and J are TRBV19 and TRBJ2-1; weak D call: TRBD2 (5 bases). V dropped 7 bases and J dropped 1 base, with 14 bases sitting between them. Germline V lookup: CDR1 LNHDA, CDR2 SQIVND (reference sequence). The CDR3 has 15 residues.

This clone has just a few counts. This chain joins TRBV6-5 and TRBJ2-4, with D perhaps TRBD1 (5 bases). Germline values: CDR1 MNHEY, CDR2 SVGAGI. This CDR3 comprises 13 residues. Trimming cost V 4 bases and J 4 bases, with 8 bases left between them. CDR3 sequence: CASSWTLKNIQYF. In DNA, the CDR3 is TGTGCCAGCAGTTGGACACTAAAAAACATTCAGTACTTC.

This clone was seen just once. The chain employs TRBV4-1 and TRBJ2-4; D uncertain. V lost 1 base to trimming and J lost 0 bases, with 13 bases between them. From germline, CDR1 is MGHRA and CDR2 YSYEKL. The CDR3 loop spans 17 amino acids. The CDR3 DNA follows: TGCGCCAGCAGCCAAGGGTTCGTGAGCCTAGCCAAAAACATTCAGTACTTC. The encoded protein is CASSQGFVSLAKNIQYF.

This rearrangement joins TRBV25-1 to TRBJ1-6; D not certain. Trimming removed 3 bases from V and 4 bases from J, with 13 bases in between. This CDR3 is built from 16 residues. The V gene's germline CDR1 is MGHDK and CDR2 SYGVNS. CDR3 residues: CASSDGDWAYNSPLHF. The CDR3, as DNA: TGTGCCAGCAGTGACGGCGACTGGGCGTATAATTCACCCCTCCACTTT. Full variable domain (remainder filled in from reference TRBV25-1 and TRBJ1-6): EADIYQTPRYLVIGTGKKITLECSQTMGHDKMYWYQQDPGMELHLIHYSYGVNSTEKGDLSSESTVSRIRTEHFPLTLESARPSHTSQYLCASSDGDWAYNSPLHFGNGTRLTVT.

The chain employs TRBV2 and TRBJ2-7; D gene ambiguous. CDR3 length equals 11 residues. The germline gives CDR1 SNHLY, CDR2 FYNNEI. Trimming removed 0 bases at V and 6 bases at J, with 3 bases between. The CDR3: CASSEAGEQYF. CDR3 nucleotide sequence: TGTGCCAGCAGTGAAGCAGGCGAGCAGTACTTC.

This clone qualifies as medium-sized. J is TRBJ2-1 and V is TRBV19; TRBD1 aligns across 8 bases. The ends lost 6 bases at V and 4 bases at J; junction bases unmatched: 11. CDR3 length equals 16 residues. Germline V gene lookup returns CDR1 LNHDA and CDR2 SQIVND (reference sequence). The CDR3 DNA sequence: TGTGCCAGTAGAGTGACAGGGGATAACCCTTACAATGAGCAGTTCTTC. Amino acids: CASRVTGDNPYNEQFF.

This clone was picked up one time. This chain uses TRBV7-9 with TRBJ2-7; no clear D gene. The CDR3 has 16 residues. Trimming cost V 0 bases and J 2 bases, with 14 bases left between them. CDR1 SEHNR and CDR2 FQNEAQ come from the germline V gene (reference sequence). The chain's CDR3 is CASSLAIGLTAYEQYF. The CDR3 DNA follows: TGTGCCAGCAGCTTAGCGATCGGTCTAACGGCCTACGAGCAGTACTTC. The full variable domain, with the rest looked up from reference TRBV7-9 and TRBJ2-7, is DTGVSQNPRHKITKRGQNVTFRCDPISEHNRLYWYRQTLGQGPEFLTYFQNEAQLEKSRLLSDRFSAERPKGSFSTLEIQRTEQGDSAMYLCASSLAIGLTAYEQYFGPGTRLTVT.

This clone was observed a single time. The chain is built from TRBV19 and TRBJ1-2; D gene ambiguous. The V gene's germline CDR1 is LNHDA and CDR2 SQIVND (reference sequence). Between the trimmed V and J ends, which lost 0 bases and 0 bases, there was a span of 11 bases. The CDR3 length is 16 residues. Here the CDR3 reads CASSIDRRDSNYGYTF. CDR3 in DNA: TGTGCCAGTAGTATAGATCGAAGAGACTCTAACTATGGCTACACCTTC.

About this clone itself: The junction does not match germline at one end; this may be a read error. The CDR3 here is CASSYGDEQYF. The CDR3 region has the DNA TGTGCCAGCAGTTACGGGGACGAACAGTACTTC. This sequence joins TRBV6-5 and TRBJ2-7; D assignment may be TRBD1 or TRBD2 (5 bases each). In germline, CDR1 is MNHEY, CDR2 SVGAGI. This CDR3 is built from 11 residues.

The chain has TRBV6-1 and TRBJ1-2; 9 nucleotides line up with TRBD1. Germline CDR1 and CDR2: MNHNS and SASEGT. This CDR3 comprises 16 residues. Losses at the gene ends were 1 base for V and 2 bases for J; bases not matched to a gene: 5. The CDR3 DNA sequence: TGTGCCAGCAGTGAAGGCGCGGGACAGGGCAACTATGGCTACACCTTC. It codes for CASSEGAGQGNYGYTF.

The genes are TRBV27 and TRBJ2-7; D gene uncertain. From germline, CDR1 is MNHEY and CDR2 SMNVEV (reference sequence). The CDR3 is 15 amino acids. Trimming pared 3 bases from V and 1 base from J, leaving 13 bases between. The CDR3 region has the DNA TGTGCCAGCAGTTTCTGGCAGGTACCTTCCTACGAGCAGTACTTC. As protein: CASSFWQVPSYEQYF.

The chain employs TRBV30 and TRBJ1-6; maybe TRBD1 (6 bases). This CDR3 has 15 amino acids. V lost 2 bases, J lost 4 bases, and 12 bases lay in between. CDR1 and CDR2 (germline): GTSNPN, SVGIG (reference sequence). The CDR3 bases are TGTGCCTGGAGTTCCCAGGGGTCATATAATTCACCCCTCCACTTT. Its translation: CAWSSQGSYNSPLHF.

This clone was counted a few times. CDR3 residues: CSVEPPGGAEQYF. In nucleotides, the CDR3 is TGCAGCGTTGAACCCCCAGGAGGGGCCGAGCAGTACTTC. This rearrangement joins TRBV29-1 to TRBJ2-7, with D possibly TRBD2 on 6 matching bases. The CDR3 runs to 13 residues. Germline V gene lookup returns CDR1 SQVTM and CDR2 ANQGSEA. Trimming pared 2 bases from V and 6 bases from J, leaving 14 bases between.

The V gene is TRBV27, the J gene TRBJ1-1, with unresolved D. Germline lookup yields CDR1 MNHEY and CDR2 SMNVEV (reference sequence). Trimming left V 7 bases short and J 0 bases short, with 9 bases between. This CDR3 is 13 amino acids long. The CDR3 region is CASTSGMNTEAFF. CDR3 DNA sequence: TGTGCCAGCACTTCCGGGATGAACACTGAAGCTTTCTTT.

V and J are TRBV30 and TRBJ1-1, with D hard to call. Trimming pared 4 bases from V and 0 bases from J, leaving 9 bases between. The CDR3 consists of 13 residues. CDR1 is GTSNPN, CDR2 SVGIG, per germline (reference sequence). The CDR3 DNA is TGTGCCTGGATGGGCGGAATGAACACTGAAGCTTTCTTT. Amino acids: CAWMGGMNTEAFF. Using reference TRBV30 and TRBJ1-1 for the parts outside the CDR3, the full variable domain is SQTIHQWPATLVQPVGSPLSLECTVEGTSNPNLYWYRQAAGRGLQLLFYSVGIGQISSEVPQNLSASRPQDRQFILSSKKLLLSDSGFYLCAWMGGMNTEAFFGQGTRLTVV.

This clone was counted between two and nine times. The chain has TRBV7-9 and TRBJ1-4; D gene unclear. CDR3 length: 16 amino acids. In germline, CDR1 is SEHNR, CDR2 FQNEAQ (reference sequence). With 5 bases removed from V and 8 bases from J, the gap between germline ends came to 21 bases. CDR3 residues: CASSPTYGGSEEKLFF. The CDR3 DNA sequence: TGTGCCAGCAGCCCCACGTACGGCGGGTCGGAAGAAAAACTGTTTTTT.

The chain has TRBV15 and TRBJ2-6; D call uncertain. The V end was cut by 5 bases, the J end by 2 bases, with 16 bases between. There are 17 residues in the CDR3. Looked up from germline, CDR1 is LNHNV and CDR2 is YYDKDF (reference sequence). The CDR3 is CATSASPGETGANVLTF. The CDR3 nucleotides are TGTGCCACCAGCGCCTCCCCCGGAGAAACTGGGGCCAACGTCCTGACTTTC. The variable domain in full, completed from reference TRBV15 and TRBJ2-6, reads DAMVIQNPRYQVTQFGKPVTLSCSQTLNHNVMYWYQQKSSQAPKLLFHYYDKDFNNEADTPDNFQSRRPNTSFCFLDIRSPGLGDTAMYLCATSASPGETGANVLTFGAGSRLTVL.

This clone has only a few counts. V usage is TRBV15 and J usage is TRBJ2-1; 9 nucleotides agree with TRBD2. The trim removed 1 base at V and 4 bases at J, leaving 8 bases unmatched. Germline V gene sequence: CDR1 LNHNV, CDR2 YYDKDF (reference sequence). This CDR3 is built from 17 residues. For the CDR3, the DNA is TGTGCCACCAGCAGAGTAGAACCGGGACTAGCTTACAATGAGCAGTTCTTC. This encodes CATSRVEPGLAYNEQFF.

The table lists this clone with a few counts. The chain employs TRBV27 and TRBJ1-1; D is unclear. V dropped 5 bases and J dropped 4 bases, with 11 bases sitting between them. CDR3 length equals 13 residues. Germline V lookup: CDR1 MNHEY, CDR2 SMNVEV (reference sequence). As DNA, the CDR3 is TGTGCCAGCAGTATTTGGTTGGGCACTGAAGCTTTCTTT. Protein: CASSIWLGTEAFF.

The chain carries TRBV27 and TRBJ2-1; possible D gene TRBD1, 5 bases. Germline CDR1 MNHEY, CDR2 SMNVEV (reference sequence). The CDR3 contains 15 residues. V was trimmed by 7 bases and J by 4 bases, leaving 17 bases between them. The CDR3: CASTQGLASYNEQFF. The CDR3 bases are TGTGCCAGCACGCAGGGCTTGGCCTCATACAATGAGCAGTTCTTC.

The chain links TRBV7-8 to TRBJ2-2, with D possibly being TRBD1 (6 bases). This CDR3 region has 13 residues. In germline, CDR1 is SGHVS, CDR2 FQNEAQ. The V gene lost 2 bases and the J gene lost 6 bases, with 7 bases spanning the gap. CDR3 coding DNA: TGTGCCAGCAGCTTATCAGGGGCCGGGGAGCTGTTTTTT. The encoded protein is CASSLSGAGELFF.

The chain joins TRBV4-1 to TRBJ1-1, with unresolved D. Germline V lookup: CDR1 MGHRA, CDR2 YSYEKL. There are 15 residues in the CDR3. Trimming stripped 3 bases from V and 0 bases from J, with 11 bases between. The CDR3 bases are TGCGCCAGCAGCCACACTAATCCCATGAACACTGAAGCTTTCTTT. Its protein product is CASSHTNPMNTEAFF.